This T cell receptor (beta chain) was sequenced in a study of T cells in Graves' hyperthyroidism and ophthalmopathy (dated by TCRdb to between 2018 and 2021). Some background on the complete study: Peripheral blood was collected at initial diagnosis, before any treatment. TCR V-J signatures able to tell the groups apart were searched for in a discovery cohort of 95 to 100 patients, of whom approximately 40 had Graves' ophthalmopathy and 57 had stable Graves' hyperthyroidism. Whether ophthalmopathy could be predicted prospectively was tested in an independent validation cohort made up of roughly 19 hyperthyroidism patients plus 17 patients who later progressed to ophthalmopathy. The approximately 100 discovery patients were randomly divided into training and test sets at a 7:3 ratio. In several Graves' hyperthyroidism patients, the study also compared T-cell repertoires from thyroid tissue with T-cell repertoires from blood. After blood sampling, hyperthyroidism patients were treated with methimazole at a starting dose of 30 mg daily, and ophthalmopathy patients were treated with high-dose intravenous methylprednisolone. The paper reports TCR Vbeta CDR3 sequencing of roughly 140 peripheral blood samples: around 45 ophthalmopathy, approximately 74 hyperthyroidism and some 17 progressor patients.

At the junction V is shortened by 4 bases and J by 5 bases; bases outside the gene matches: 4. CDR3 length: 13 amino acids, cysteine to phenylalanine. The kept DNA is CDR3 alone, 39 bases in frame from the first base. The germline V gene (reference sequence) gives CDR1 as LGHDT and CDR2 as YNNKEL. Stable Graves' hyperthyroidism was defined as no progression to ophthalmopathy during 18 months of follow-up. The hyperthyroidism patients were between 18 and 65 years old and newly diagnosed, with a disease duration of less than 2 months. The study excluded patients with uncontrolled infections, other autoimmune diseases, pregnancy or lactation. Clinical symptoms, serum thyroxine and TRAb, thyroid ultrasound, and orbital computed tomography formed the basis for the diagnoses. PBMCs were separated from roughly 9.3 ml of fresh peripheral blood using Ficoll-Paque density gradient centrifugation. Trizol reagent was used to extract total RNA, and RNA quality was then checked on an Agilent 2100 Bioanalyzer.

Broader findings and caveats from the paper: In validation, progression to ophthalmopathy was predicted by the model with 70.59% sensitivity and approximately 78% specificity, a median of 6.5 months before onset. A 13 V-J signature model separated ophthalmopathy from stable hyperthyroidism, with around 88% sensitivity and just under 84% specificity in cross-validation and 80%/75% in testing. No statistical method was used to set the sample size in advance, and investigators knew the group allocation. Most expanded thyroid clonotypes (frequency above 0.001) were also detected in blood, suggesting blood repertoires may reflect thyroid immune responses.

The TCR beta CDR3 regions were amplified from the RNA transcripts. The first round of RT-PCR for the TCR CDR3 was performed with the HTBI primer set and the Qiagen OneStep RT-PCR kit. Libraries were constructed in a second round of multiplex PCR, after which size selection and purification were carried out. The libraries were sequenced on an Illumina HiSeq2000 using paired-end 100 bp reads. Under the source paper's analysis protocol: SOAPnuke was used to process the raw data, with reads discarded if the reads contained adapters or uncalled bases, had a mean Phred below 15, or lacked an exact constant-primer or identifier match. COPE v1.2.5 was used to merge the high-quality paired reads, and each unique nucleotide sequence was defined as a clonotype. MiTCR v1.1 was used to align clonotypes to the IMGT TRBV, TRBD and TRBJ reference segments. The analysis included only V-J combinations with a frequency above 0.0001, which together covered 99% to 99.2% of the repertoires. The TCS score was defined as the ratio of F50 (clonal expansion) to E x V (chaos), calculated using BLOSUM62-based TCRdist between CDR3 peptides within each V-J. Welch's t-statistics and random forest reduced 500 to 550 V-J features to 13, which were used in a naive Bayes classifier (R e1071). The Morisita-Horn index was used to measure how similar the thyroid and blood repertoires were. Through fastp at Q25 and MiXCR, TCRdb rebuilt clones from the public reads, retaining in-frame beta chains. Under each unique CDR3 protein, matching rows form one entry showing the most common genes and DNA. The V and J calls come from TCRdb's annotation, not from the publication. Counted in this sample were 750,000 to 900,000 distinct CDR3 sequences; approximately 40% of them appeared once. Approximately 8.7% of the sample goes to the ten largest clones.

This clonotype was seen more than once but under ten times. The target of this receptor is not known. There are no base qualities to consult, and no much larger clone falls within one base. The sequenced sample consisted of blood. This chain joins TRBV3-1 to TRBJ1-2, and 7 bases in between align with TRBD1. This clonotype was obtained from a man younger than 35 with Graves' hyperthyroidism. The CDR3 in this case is CASSPPGQYGYTF. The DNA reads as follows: TGTGCCAGCAGCCCACCGGGACAGTATGGCTACACCTTC.